This T cell receptor beta chain appears in the sequencing data of a study of OX40 agonist ivuxolimab in advanced cancers. Overall study findings and caveats: Those patients achieving a partial response at 0.1-3.0 mg/kg showed among the lowest clonal expansion.

About this clone: Its target is unknown.

Produced via immunoSEQ multiplex PCR; TCRdb's table is partial and in-frame only. The data show approximately 69,000 clones, roughly 88% seen once. The input for sequencing was CD4+ or CD8+ T cells sorted from blood, taken in a trial of the OX40 agonist ivuxolimab. The TCR originated in an adult with an advanced solid tumor such as melanoma, head and neck, liver or kidney cancer.

The CDR3 region has the DNA TGCGCCAGCAGCGTGGGACACCCACCAAACATTCAGTACTTC. Protein product: CASSVGHPPNIQYF. V and J are TRBV5-1 and TRBJ2-4; perhaps TRBD1 as D (6 bases). V was cut by 4 bases and J by 6 bases, with 14 bases left in between. The CDR3 runs to 14 residues. CDR1 SGHRS and CDR2 YFSETQ come from the germline V gene.